This is a list of T cell receptor beta chains from one sample in a study of cytomegalovirus exposure and HLA in healthy donors. Libraries were prepared by immunoSEQ multiplex PCR; TCRdb keeps only in-frame clonotypes and omits some of them. The table has under 250,000 clones, approximately 80% seen once. Material: PBMCs. The receptors come from a woman in her 30s in good health and CMV-seronegative. Each CDR3 is given with its conserved first and last residue. A D gene is named only where the DNA matches it firmly. The size field is filled for only some rows; it gives once, few, many or a size class.

size,J,D,V,CDR3,DNA
once,TRBJ1-5,TRBD1,TRBV19,CASSEGGDRAGQPQHF,TGTGCCAGTAGTGAGGGCGGGGACAGGGCAGGACAGCCCCAGCATTTT
few,TRBJ2-1,-,TRBV4-2,CASSQVQVESYNEQFF,TGTGCCAGCAGCCAAGTCCAGGTCGAATCCTACAATGAGCAGTTCTTC
-,TRBJ2-1,TRBD2,TRBV9,CASSATSGGPNEQFF,TGTGCCAGCAGCGCTACTAGCGGGGGTCCCAATGAGCAGTTCTTC
-,TRBJ2-7,TRBD1,TRBV18,CASSPGTGYEQYF,TGTGCCAGCTCACCCGGGACAGGATACGAGCAGTACTTC
few,TRBJ2-5,-,TRBV18,CASSLNSNMAQYF,TGTGCCAGCTCACTTAACTCGAATATGGCCCAGTACTTC
-,TRBJ2-7,TRBD2,TRBV6-5,CASSYRGGSSYF,TGTGCCAGCAGTTACCGTGGCGGGAGTTCGTACTTC
once,TRBJ1-3,-,TRBV9,CASSPLQDLSGNTIYF,TGTGCCAGCAGCCCCCTCCAGGATTTGTCTGGAAACACCATATATTTT
-,TRBJ2-7,-,TRBV28,CASSKIDRMGAEQYF,TGTGCCAGCAGCAAAATAGACAGGATGGGTGCCGAGCAGTACTTC
-,TRBJ1-1,-,TRBV4-2,CASSQDTITEAFF,TGTGCCAGCAGCCAAGATACAATCACTGAAGCTTTCTTT
-,TRBJ2-1,TRBD1,TRBV5-6,CASSSSRDRGLNEQFF,TGTGCCAGCAGCTCAAGCCGGGACAGGGGGCTCAATGAGCAGTTCTTC
-,TRBJ2-5,-,TRBV2,CASPMTGRETQYF,TGTGCCAGCCCCATGACGGGTCGGGAGACCCAGTACTTC
once,TRBJ1-1,-,TRBV18,CASSTTANTEAFF,TGTGCCAGCTCTACGACAGCGAACACTGAAGCTTTCTTT
-,TRBJ2-2,-,TRBV10-3,CATRTPSNTGELFF,TGTGCCACTCGGACACCCTCGAACACCGGGGAGCTGTTTTTT
-,TRBJ1-1,-,TRBV28,CASSSPHGGNTEAFF,TGTGCCAGCAGTTCGCCACACGGCGGGAACACTGAAGCTTTCTTT
-,TRBJ2-2,-,TRBV21-1,CASSKEACRVGIGELFF,TGTGCCAGCAGCAAAGAGGCCTGCAGGGTGGGTATAGGGGAGCTGTTTTTT
-,TRBJ1-4,-,TRBV7-9,CASSLGGQPNEKLFF,TGTGCCAGCAGCTTAGGAGGACAGCCTAATGAAAAACTGTTTTTT
-,TRBJ1-2,TRBD1,TRBV5-1,CASSPGTGVGYTF,TGCGCCAGCAGCCCCGGGACAGGGGTAGGCTACACCTTC
-,TRBJ2-5,TRBD1,TRBV7-2,CASSFMPQGAWETQYF,TGTGCCAGCAGCTTCATGCCACAGGGGGCTTGGGAGACCCAGTACTTC
-,TRBJ1-3,-,TRBV9,CASSVEIGAGNTIYF,TGTGCCAGCAGCGTAGAGATAGGGGCTGGAAACACCATATATTTT
-,TRBJ2-5,TRBD2,TRBV7-7,CASSLERGPQETQYF,TGTGCTAGCAGCTTAGAGCGGGGACCCCAAGAGACCCAGTACTTC
-,TRBJ2-2,TRBD2,TRBV7-2,CAIGAGGRTGELFF,TGTGCCATAGGGGCGGGGGGAAGGACCGGGGAGCTGTTTTTT
few,TRBJ1-5,-,TRBV30,CAWTGDSNQPQHF,TGTGCCTGGACAGGTGATAGCAATCAGCCCCAGCATTTT
-,TRBJ2-6,TRBD1,TRBV10-3,CAIRGTGGDVLTF,TGTGCCATCAGGGGGACAGGGGGTGACGTCCTGACTTTC
-,TRBJ1-5,-,TRBV4-2,CASSQDFRDSDQLQHF,TGTGCCAGCAGCCAAGATTTCCGGGACTCCGATCAGCTCCAGCATTTT
few,TRBJ2-5,-,TRBV6-1,CASSTSGFWQTQYF,TGTGCCAGCAGCACCTCAGGGTTTTGGCAGACCCAGTACTTC
-,TRBJ2-1,-,TRBV6-5,CASSDAVDEQFF,TGTGCCAGCAGTGACGCGGTTGATGAGCAGTTCTTC
-,TRBJ2-5,-,TRBV5-1,CASSLGRQETQYF,TGCGCCAGCAGCTTGGGGAGACAAGAGACCCAGTACTTC
-,TRBJ1-2,-,TRBV7-9,CASSFGGGYTF,TGTGCCAGCAGCTTTGGGGGCGGCTACACCTTC
once,TRBJ1-5,TRBD1,TRBV4-1,CASSPKGAGGYSNQPQHF,TGCGCCAGCTCCCCGAAGGGGGCAGGGGGATATAGCAATCAGCCCCAGCATTTT
-,TRBJ1-1,-,TRBV11-2,CASSLVFLRMNTEAFF,TGTGCCAGCAGCTTAGTTTTTCTGAGGATGAACACTGAAGCTTTCTTT
-,TRBJ1-2,-,TRBV29-1,CSVHSRASKLYGYTF,TGCAGCGTTCATTCGCGGGCCAGTAAATTATATGGCTACACCTTC
-,TRBJ2-7,-,TRBV5-1,CASSLSVPSYEQYF,TGCGCCAGCAGCTTGTCGGTCCCTTCCTACGAGCAGTACTTC
-,TRBJ2-3,TRBD1,TRBV28,CASSKPTGAPPDTQYF,TGTGCCAGCAGTAAACCAACAGGGGCACCACCAGATACGCAGTATTTT
-,TRBJ2-5,TRBD1,TRBV9,CASSVGQGQETQYF,TGTGCCAGCAGCGTAGGACAGGGCCAAGAGACCCAGTACTTC
once,TRBJ1-1,-,TRBV6-1,CASSLYTEAFF,TGTGCCAGCAGCCTCTACACTGAAGCTTTCTTT
once,TRBJ2-4,-,TRBV4-1,CASSRTQGISLGNIQYF,TGCGCCAGCAGCCGCACACAGGGTATCTCTCTGGGAAACATTCAGTACTTC
once,TRBJ2-1,TRBD2,TRBV30,CAWTRTSSGEQFF,TGTGCCTGGACCAGGACTAGCTCCGGTGAGCAGTTCTTC
-,TRBJ2-1,-,TRBV7-9,CSSSRSINEQFF,TGTTCCAGCAGCCGGTCGATTAATGAGCAGTTCTTC
-,TRBJ1-5,-,TRBV27,CASSPWFGGNQPQHF,TGTGCCAGCAGTCCCTGGTTCGGTGGCAATCAGCCCCAGCATTTT
-,TRBJ1-2,TRBD1,TRBV29-1,CSVSLGQVYGYTF,TGCAGCGTTTCGTTGGGACAGGTCTATGGCTACACCTTC
-,TRBJ1-5,-,TRBV28,CASSLGWTVNQPQHF,TGTGCCAGCAGTTTAGGTTGGACAGTGAATCAGCCCCAGCATTTT